One and the same sample provided the 10 T cell receptor beta chains below, sequenced in a study of regulatory T cells in long-lasting Graves disease. Time point here: newly diagnosed GD, antithyroid drugs for less than 3 months. PBMC-derived RNA was used for the TCR library. In building TCR beta libraries, iRepertoire HTBI primers were used together with Arm-PCR of CDR3 regions. A single record per CDR3 protein comes from TCRdb applying MiXCR to the multiplex PCR reads. The data show 400,000 to 550,000 distinct CDR3 sequences, with about 15% seen just once and approximately 12% held by the top ten. The sample was also linked to a second study, of T cells in Graves' hyperthyroidism and ophthalmopathy.

The sample consisted of peripheral blood mononuclear cells (PBMCs), taken at new diagnosis, from a patient treated with antithyroid drugs. All receptors derive from a woman aged 25 to 39 with Graves disease.

In this sample, this clonotype turned up many times. The chain has TRBV10-3 and TRBJ2-1; 14 bases are shared with TRBD2. Unmatched junction bases numbered 6, after V lost 10 bases and J lost 7 bases. The CDR3 extends over 14 amino acids. Germline V gene sequence: CDR1 ENHRY, CDR2 SYGVKD. The CDR3 spells CATQTSGRANEQFF. CDR3 sequence (DNA): TGTGCCACCCAGACTAGCGGGAGGGCAAATGAGCAGTTCTTC.

The sample holds many counts of this clonotype. V usage is TRBV28 and J usage is TRBJ2-7; 7 nucleotides align to TRBD1. V lost 4 bases and J lost 6; bases outside the gene matches: 15. Germline V CDR1 and CDR2: MDHEN, SYDVKM. This CDR3 comprises 16 residues. DNA for the CDR3: TGTGCCAGCAGTTCCCCGTGGAGACAGGGCAACTTCGAGCAGTACTTC. This sequence encodes CASSSPWRQGNFEQYF. Full variable domain (missing parts from reference TRBV28 and TRBJ2-7): DVKVTQSSRYLVKRTGEKVFLECVQDMDHENMFWYRQDPGLGLRLIYFSYDVKMKEKGDIPEGYSVSREKKERFSLILESASTNQTSMYLCASSSPWRQGNFEQYFGPGTRLTVT.

The J gene is TRBJ2-7, the V gene TRBV7-3; 11 positions agree with TRBD2. This CDR3 is 15 amino acids long. Germline assignment: CDR1 SGHTA and CDR2 FQGTGA. After removal of 2 bases from V and 6 bases from J, the junction contained 6 bases not matched to a gene. In DNA, the CDR3 is TGTGCCAGCAGCTTACTAGCGGGAGGTCCATTCGAGCAGTACTTC. It is translated as CASSLLAGGPFEQYF.

Concerning this clonotype itself: A single base separates this from a much larger clone, so it may be a read error. This sequence joins TRBV12-5 and TRBJ2-3, with no clear D. This CDR3 is 14 amino acids long. From germline, CDR1 is LGHNT and CDR2 FRNRAP. CDR3 residues: CAGGLGQSTDTQYF. The CDR3 DNA follows: TGTGCTGGTGGTTTGGGTCAGAGTACAGATACGCAGTATTTT.

V is TRBV7-8 and J is TRBJ1-1; D is unresolved. From germline, CDR1 is SGHVS and CDR2 FQNEAQ. V shed 3 bases and J shed 6 bases, with 8 bases lying between them. The CDR3 extends over 12 amino acids. CDR3 sequence reads: CASSFLGSEAFF. The CDR3 DNA sequence: TGTGCCAGCAGCTTTTTGGGATCTGAAGCTTTCTTT.

About this clonotype itself: At one end the junction does not follow the germline gene, possibly because of a read error. The V gene is TRBV5-6, the J gene TRBJ2-3, with 11 bases that match TRBD2. This CDR3 is built from 17 residues. CDR1 is SGHDT, CDR2 YYEEEE, per germline. The CDR3 DNA reads as TGCGCCAGCAGCTTGGCCTCCACTAGCGGGGGCGCAGATACGCAGTATTTT. Its protein is CASSLASTSGGADTQYF.

This clonotype showed up just a few times. This rearrangement joins TRBV9 to TRBJ1-3; D remains ambiguous. V lost 0 bases and J lost 4, with 14 bases in between. Germline values: CDR1 SGDLS, CDR2 YYNGEE. The CDR3 runs 16 residues. The CDR3 coding sequence is TGTGCCAGCAGCGTAGGTCCCACGGTCGGGGGAAACACCATATATTTT. Protein product: CASSVGPTVGGNTIYF.

This clonotype was detected a few times. The chain joins TRBV12-3 or TRBV12-4 to TRBJ2-3; D perhaps matches TRBD1 (6 bases). CDR3 length: 14 residues. V lost 1 base and J lost 10, with 15 bases in between. This CDR3 is CASSLGPEGESQYF. For the CDR3, the DNA is TGTGCCAGCAGTTTAGGCCCCGAGGGGGAATCGCAGTATTTT.

A few counts support this clonotype. The chain employs TRBV11-2 and TRBJ2-1; 16 nucleotides line up with TRBD2. Germline V gene data show CDR1 as SGHAT and CDR2 as FQNNGV. V was pared by 2 bases and J by 6 bases, with 10 bases of the junction left unmatched. The CDR3 consists of 19 residues. Here the CDR3 reads CASSLSGTSGRAASNEQFF. The CDR3 nucleotides are TGTGCCAGCAGCTTATCCGGGACTAGCGGGAGGGCCGCCTCCAATGAGCAGTTCTTC.

This clonotype came up many times. The chain carries TRBV10-3 and TRBJ1-1, with D perhaps TRBD1 (6 bases). V gave up 0 bases and J gave up 1 base, with 12 bases separating them. The CDR3 spans 16 residues. Looked up from germline, CDR1 is ENHRY and CDR2 is SYGVKD. In DNA, the CDR3 is TGTGCCATCAGTGAGTCGAGTAGGGGGGCGAACACTGAAGCTTTCTTT. It encodes CAISESSRGANTEAFF.